These 5 T cell receptor beta chains share one sample of origin, sequenced in a study of regulatory and conventional T cells in RAG deficiency. Clones were read by immunoSEQ multiplex PCR, and TCRdb kept only the in-frame ones, dropping some. The sample carries fewer than 35,000 clones, approximately 90% recorded once. This same sample was also part of a study on regulatory T cells. Per that paper: The PCR used 52 TRBV and 13 TRBJ primers.

The specimen sequenced was CD8+ T cells sorted from blood. These receptors were taken from a human donor in good health.

This clone was detected only a few times. The chain is built from TRBV2 and TRBJ2-6; D not resolved. V was clipped by 0 bases and J by 5 bases, with 5 bases between them. Germline CDR1 and CDR2: SNHLY and FYNNEI. The CDR3 contains 14 residues. DNA of the CDR3: TGTGCCAGCAGTGAAGCGGGCAGGGCCAACGTCCTGACTTTC. Its protein product is CASSEAGRANVLTF.

The V and J genes are TRBV27 and TRBJ2-1; 11 bases map to TRBD2. V was pared by 5 bases and J by 4 bases, with 10 bases of the junction left unmatched. Per the germline V gene, CDR1 is MNHEY and CDR2 is SMNVEV (reference sequence). The length of the CDR3 is 17 residues. CDR3 bases: TGTGCCAGCAGTCTACTCCTACCTAGCGGGGGGTACAATGAGCAGTTCTTC. Protein product: CASSLLLPSGGYNEQFF.

The CDR3 nucleotides read TGTGCCAGCAGTTTCCCATGGGTGAACACTGAAGCTTTCTTT. This sequence encodes CASSFPWVNTEAFF. This chain uses TRBV28 with TRBJ1-1; no clear D. This CDR3 has 14 residues. CDR1 is MDHEN and CDR2 is SYDVKM in the germline V gene. Trimming took 3 bases from V and 0 from J, leaving 8 bases between them.

The genes are TRBV19 and TRBJ2-7; the D is unclear. Germline CDR1 reads LNHDA; CDR2 reads SQIVND (reference sequence). The CDR3 length is 12 residues. Trimming shortened V by 5 bases and J by 5 bases, and 10 bases separated the two germline ends. The chain's CDR3 is CASSAPPHEQYF. The CDR3 DNA is TGTGCCAGTAGTGCCCCCCCCCACGAGCAGTACTTC. Filled out from reference TRBV19 and TRBJ2-7, the complete variable domain reads DGGITQSPKYLFRKEGQNVTLSCEQNLNHDAMYWYRQDPGQGLRLIYYSQIVNDFQKGDIAEGYSVSREKKESFPLTVTSAQKNPTAFYLCASSAPPHEQYFGPGTRLTVT.

In regard to this clone: Within the sample, other DNA sequences also encode this same CDR3. The CDR3 protein is CASSLNRGNTEAFF. The CDR3 DNA is TGTGCCAGCAGCTTAAACAGGGGAAACACTGAAGCTTTCTTT. This sequence joins TRBV7-9 and TRBJ1-1; 7 bases match TRBD1. Trimming at V came to 2 bases and at J to 2 bases, leaving 2 bases not matched to a gene. The length of the CDR3 is 14 residues. Looked up from germline, CDR1 is SEHNR and CDR2 is FQNEAQ (reference sequence).